This TCR beta chain was identified during a study of OX40 agonist ivuxolimab in advanced cancers. Study summary: Patients with hepatocellular carcinoma, melanoma, renal cell or head and neck cancer made up the dose-escalation patients.

With regard to this clone: At one of its ends the junction is not consistent with the germline gene, which may arise from a read error.

TCRdb keeps only in-frame clones here, not all; method: immunoSEQ multiplex PCR. The sample contains just over 60,000 clones, approximately 92% of which appear only once. The sample in question was CD4+ or CD8+ T cells sorted from blood, obtained in a trial of the OX40 agonist ivuxolimab. This receptor was taken from an adult with an advanced solid tumor such as melanoma, head and neck, liver or kidney cancer.

The CDR3 protein is CASSLDRGLNTGELFF. As DNA, the CDR3 is TGCGCCAGCAGTTTGGACAGGGGGCTGAACACCGGGGAGCTGTTTTTT. V gene TRBV5-1 combines with J gene TRBJ2-2; 11 bases match TRBD1. The CDR3 covers 16 residues. Germline assignment: CDR1 SGHRS and CDR2 YFSETQ.